A single sample is the source of the 7 T cell receptor beta chains below, sequenced in a study of blood T cell repertoires in COVID-19. Profiled with immunoSEQ multiplex PCR; TCRdb holds only in-frame clones, not every one. The table includes some 400,000 clones, 80% to 90% detected once. Sample: peripheral blood. The receptors were sampled from an older woman with COVID-19, enrolled during active disease.

This clone was seen more than once but under ten times. The rearrangement joins TRBV25-1 to TRBJ2-2, with TRBD2 matching over 9 bases. This CDR3 has 15 amino acids. Trimming cost V 5 bases and J 4 bases; bases outside gene matches: 5. The V gene's germline CDR1 is MGHDK and CDR2 SYGVNS. The CDR3 DNA reads as TGTGCCAGCAGTCAGCGGGGGGCGGGCACCGGGGAGCTGTTTTTT. It encodes CASSQRGAGTGELFF.

The sample holds a few counts of this clone. Here the CDR3 DNA reads TGTGCCAGCGGGGGGAATGGCTACACCTTC. It yields the protein CASGGNGYTF. This chain connects TRBV7-9 to TRBJ1-2, with D possibly being TRBD1 (5 bases). CDR1 SEHNR and CDR2 FQNEAQ come from the germline V gene (reference sequence). Trimming left V 8 bases short and J 6 bases short, with 7 bases between. CDR3 length: 10 residues.

V usage is TRBV3-1 (or the pseudogene TRBV3-2) and J usage is TRBJ1-3; D not certain. Trimming took 1 base from V and 3 from J, leaving 13 bases between them. Germline CDR1 is LGHDT and CDR2 is YNNKEL (reference sequence). The CDR3 has 16 amino acids. CDR3 bases: TGTGCCAGCAGCCAAGTCTTTTCCTTTATTGGAAACACCATATATTTT. Translation: CASSQVFSFIGNTIYF.

The J gene is TRBJ2-2, the V gene TRBV5-1, with no clear D. Trimming removed 0 bases from V and 4 bases from J, with 10 bases in between. This CDR3 comprises 15 residues. Germline loops: CDR1 SGHRS, CDR2 YFSETQ. CDR3 amino acids: CASSLETSGTGELFF. CDR3 nucleotides: TGCGCCAGCAGCTTGGAAACTTCGGGCACCGGGGAGCTGTTTTTT.

This clone occurred a few times. This chain uses TRBV11-2 with TRBJ2-1; TRBD2 agrees at 9 bases. This CDR3 contains 16 residues. J lost 4 bases, V lost 5 bases, and 9 bases had no gene match. Germline CDR1 SGHAT, CDR2 FQNNGV. CDR3 nucleotides: TGTGCCAGCAGCGGGCTAGCGGGGCCACAATACAATGAGCAGTTCTTC. It is translated as CASSGLAGPQYNEQFF. The full variable domain, completed using reference TRBV11-2 and TRBJ2-1, is EAGVAQSPRYKIIEKRQSVAFWCNPISGHATLYWYQQILGQGPKLLIQFQNNGVVDDSQLPKDRFSAERLKGVDSTLKIQPAKLEDSAVYLCASSGLAGPQYNEQFFGPGTRLTVL.

As regards this clone: At the DNA level, this CDR3 is encoded by other sequences in the same sample as well. The chain recombines TRBV3-1 (or the pseudogene TRBV3-2) with TRBJ2-2; D is possibly TRBD1 (6 bases). Germline CDR1 is LGHDT and CDR2 is YNNKEL (reference sequence). The CDR3 has 13 residues. Trimming shortened V by 4 bases and J by 5 bases, and 8 bases separated the two germline ends. CDR3 sequence: CASSRQGTGELFF. For the CDR3, the DNA is TGTGCCAGCAGCCGTCAGGGGACCGGGGAGCTGTTTTTT.

CDR3 nucleotide sequence: TGTGCCAGTAAATCGACAGGGGGCGGCTATGGCTACACCTTC. Protein: CASKSTGGGYGYTF. V gene TRBV19 combines with J gene TRBJ1-2, with 10 nucleotides matching TRBD1. Germline CDR1 LNHDA, CDR2 SQIVND (reference sequence). The CDR3 totals 14 residues. Losses at the gene ends were 7 bases for V and 4 bases for J; bases not matched to a gene: 6.